The 14 T cell receptor beta chains below were found in one sample sequenced in a study of graft-versus-host responses after intestinal transplantation. Antigen specificity for these receptors is unknown. The method was immunoSEQ multiplex PCR; TCRdb's version includes in-frame clones alone and lacks a portion of them. This table holds around 69,000 clones, nearly 90% found once. Here the sequenced sample was unstimulated CD8+ T cells sorted from spleen or lymph node cells, taken before transplant. The receptors originated from a human donor who was the organ donor for an intestinal transplant.

This chain uses TRBV2 with TRBJ1-6; no clear D. This CDR3 has 14 residues. The germline V gene has CDR1 SNHLY and CDR2 FYNNEI. V was clipped by 6 bases and J by 7 bases, with 13 bases between them. CDR3 amino acids: CASSSGGRNSPLHF. CDR3 DNA: TGTGCCAGCAGCTCCGGAGGGAGGAATTCACCCCTCCACTTT.

This chain links TRBV5-6 with TRBJ2-7; possible D gene TRBD2, 5 bases. Trimming took 5 bases from V and 2 from J, leaving 8 bases between them. In germline, CDR1 is SGHDT, CDR2 YYEEEE. The CDR3 is 12 residues long. CDR3 protein: CASRGDTYEQYV. DNA for the CDR3: TGTGCCAGCAGGGGAGACACCTACGAGCAGTACGTC.

This clone was picked up one time. This chain links TRBV10-2 with TRBJ2-2; no reliable D call. Trimming took off 3 bases at V and 0 bases at J, with 8 bases between the two ends. Germline assignment: CDR1 WSHSY and CDR2 SAAADI. The CDR3 extends over 15 amino acids. For the CDR3, the DNA is TGCGCCAGCAGTGATCTAACTCCGAACACCGGGGAGCTGTTTTTT. This translates into CASSDLTPNTGELFF.

This clone was seen just once. The rearrangement joins TRBV5-1 to TRBJ1-2; TRBD1 matches at 12 bases. The CDR3 loop spans 16 amino acids. Trimming cost V 3 bases and J 3 bases; bases outside gene matches: 6. The germline V gene has CDR1 SGHRS and CDR2 YFSETQ. For the CDR3, the DNA is TGCGCCAGCAGCTGGGGACAGGGGGCACTAGACTATGGCTACACCTTC. This codes for CASSWGQGALDYGYTF.

The chain combines TRBV4-2 with TRBJ1-4, with D perhaps TRBD1 (5 bases). V dropped 4 bases and J dropped 6 bases, with 15 bases sitting between them. The CDR3 covers 15 residues. Germline CDR1 reads LGHNA; CDR2 reads YNFKEQ. The CDR3 nucleotides read TGTGCCAGCAGCCCGATAACGGGGGTTGATGAAAAACTGTTTTTT. Its protein is CASSPITGVDEKLFF.

The chain recombines TRBV27 with TRBJ2-7, with 8 bases lining up with TRBD1. CDR1 and CDR2 from the germline V gene are MNHEY and SMNVEV (reference sequence). The CDR3 has 14 residues. J gave up 12 bases and V 3 bases, and 13 bases lay outside the gene matches. CDR3 loop: CASSFHYRDRRVYV. In nucleotides, the CDR3 is TGTGCCAGCAGTTTCCATTACCGGGACAGGCGAGTGTACGTC.

The chain couples TRBV2 to TRBJ1-6; 8 bases agree with TRBD1. The V gene end was trimmed by 7 bases and the J gene end by 7 bases; junction bases not matched to a gene: 6. The V gene's germline CDR1 is SNHLY and CDR2 FYNNEI. This CDR3 has 14 amino acids. CDR3 sequence reads: CASKVTGDNSPLHF. As DNA, the CDR3 is TGTGCCAGCAAGGTGACAGGGGACAATTCACCCCTCCACTTT. Complete variable domain (other parts from reference TRBV2 and TRBJ1-6): EPEVTQTPSHQVTQMGQEVILRCVPISNHLYFYWYRQILGQKVEFLVSFYNNEISEKSEIFDDQFSVERPDGSNFTLKIRSTKLEDSAMYFCASKVTGDNSPLHFGNGTRLTVT.

This clone was detected only once. The genes are TRBV28 and TRBJ2-3; the D gene is possibly TRBD2 (5 bases). This CDR3 has 15 residues. CDR1 and CDR2 from the germline V gene are MDHEN and SYDVKM. Trimming stripped 2 bases from V and 0 bases from J, with 9 bases between. CDR3 sequence (DNA): TGTGCCAGCAGTTTAGGCGGGCCTAGCACAGATACGCAGTATTTT. Its protein product is CASSLGGPSTDTQYF.

CDR3 region: CACGGARETQYF. CDR3 DNA: TGTGCCTGCGGGGGGGCCAGGGAGACCCAGTACTTC. V usage is TRBV6-4 and J usage is TRBJ2-5; TRBD2 agrees at 9 bases. V shed 11 bases and J 5 bases; nucleotides not matched to a gene: 6. Germline V CDR1 and CDR2: MRHNA, SNTAGT. The CDR3 has 12 amino acids.

This chain links TRBV11-1 with TRBJ1-5; D gene ambiguous. CDR1 is SGHAT, CDR2 FQDESV, per germline (reference sequence). The CDR3 extends over 15 amino acids. Trimming took off 1 base at V and 1 base at J, with 8 bases between the two ends. DNA of the CDR3: TGTGCCAGCAGCTTAGGGAGTGCCAGCAATCAGCCCCAGCATTTT. This sequence encodes CASSLGSASNQPQHF. Using reference TRBV11-1 and TRBJ1-5 for the parts outside the CDR3, the full variable domain is EAEVAQSPRYKITEKSQAVAFWCDPISGHATLYWYRQILGQGPELLVQFQDESVVDDSQLPKDRFSAERLKGVDSTLKIQPAELGDSAMYLCASSLGSASNQPQHFGDGTRLSIL.

This rearrangement joins TRBV2 to TRBJ1-2, with D tentatively TRBD1 (6 bases). Germline V gives CDR1 SNHLY, CDR2 FYNNEI. The CDR3 length is 16 residues. The V end was cut by 10 bases, the J end by 4 bases, with 25 bases between. DNA for the CDR3: TGTGCCAACTATATTACCGCCAACAGGGTCCCCTATGGCTACACCTTC. Translation gives CANYITANRVPYGYTF.

This clone was seen once. V and J are TRBV18 and TRBJ1-6, with D tentatively TRBD1 (6 bases). Trimming shortened V by 3 bases and J by 5 bases, and 17 bases separated the two germline ends. The CDR3 has 17 residues. The V gene's germline CDR1 is KGHSH and CDR2 LQKENI. The chain's CDR3 is CASSPPLTGTNNSPLHF. The DNA for the CDR3 is TGTGCCAGCTCACCGCCCCTAACAGGGACCAATAATTCACCCCTCCACTTT.

In this sample, this clone turned up a few times. CDR3 sequence (DNA): TGTGCCAGTCCGGGACAGGGGGACGAGCAGTACGTC. This codes for CASPGQGDEQYV. The chain links TRBV6-1 to TRBJ2-7; 11 nucleotides match TRBD1. Germline CDR1 reads MNHNS; CDR2 reads SASEGT. CDR3 size: 12 residues. The V gene end was trimmed by 9 bases and the J gene end by 5 bases; junction bases not matched to a gene: 3.

This clone was counted once. At one end the junction does not follow the germline gene, possibly because of a read error. This sequence joins TRBV29-1 and TRBJ2-1; tentatively, D is TRBD1 (6 bases). This CDR3 spans 10 amino acids. Germline V gene sequence: CDR1 SQVTM, CDR2 ANQGSEA. The chain's CDR3 is CSVEAQGRLF. The CDR3 DNA sequence: TGCAGCGTTGAAGCACAGGGACGACTCTTC.